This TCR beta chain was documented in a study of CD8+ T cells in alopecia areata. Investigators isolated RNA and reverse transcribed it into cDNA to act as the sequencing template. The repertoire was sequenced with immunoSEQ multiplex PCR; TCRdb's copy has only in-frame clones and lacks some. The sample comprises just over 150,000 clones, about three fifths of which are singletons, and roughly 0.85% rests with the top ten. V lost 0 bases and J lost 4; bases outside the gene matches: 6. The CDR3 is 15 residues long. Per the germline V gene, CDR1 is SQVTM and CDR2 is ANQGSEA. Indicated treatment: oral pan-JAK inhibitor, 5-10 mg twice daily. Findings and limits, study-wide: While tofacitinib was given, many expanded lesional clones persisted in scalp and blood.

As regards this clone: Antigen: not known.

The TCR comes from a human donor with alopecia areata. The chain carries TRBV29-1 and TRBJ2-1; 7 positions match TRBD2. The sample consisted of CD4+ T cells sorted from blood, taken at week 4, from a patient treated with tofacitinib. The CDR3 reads CSVEDPLGRYNEQFF. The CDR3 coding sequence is TGCAGCGTTGAAGATCCCCTCGGGAGGTACAATGAGCAGTTCTTC.